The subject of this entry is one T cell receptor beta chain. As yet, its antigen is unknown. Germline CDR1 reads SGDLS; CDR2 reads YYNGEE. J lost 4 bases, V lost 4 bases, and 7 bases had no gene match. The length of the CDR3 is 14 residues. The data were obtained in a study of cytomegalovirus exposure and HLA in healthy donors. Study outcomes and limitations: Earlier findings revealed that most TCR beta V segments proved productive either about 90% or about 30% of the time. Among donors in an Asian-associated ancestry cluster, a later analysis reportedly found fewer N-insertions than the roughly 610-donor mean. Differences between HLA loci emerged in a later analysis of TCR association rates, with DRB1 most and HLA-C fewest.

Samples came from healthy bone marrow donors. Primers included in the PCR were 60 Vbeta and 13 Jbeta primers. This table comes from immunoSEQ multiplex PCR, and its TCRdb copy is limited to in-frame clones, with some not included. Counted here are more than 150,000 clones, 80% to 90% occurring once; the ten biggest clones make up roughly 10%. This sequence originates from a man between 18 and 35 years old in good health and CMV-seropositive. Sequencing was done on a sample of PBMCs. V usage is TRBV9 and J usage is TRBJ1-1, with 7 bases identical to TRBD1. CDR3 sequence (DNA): TGTGCCAGCAGCACCACAGGGGTGGCCACTGAAGCTTTCTTT. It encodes CASSTTGVATEAFF.